This T cell receptor beta chain was identified in a study of blood T cell repertoires in COVID-19. Study-level background: Donors in the United States, Italy and Spain gave samples during acute or convalescent COVID-19. The analysed material was cDNA or gDNA that came from T cells, B-cell-depleted T cells, or PBMCs.

Seattle's cohort entered during active infection and was followed longitudinally. Germline CDR1 reads MNHNS; CDR2 reads SASEGT. The germline V and J ends were trimmed by 3 bases and 8 bases, with 10 bases remaining between them. The CDR3 length is 12 residues. This table comes from immunoSEQ multiplex PCR, and its TCRdb copy is limited to in-frame clones, with some not included. The table lists tens of thousands of clones, about 86% of them singletons. This chain uses TRBV6-1 with TRBJ1-2; no clear D gene. The sequenced material came from peripheral blood. The receptor's source is a man aged 80 or over with COVID-19, enrolled during active disease. The CDR3 bases are TGTGCCAGCAGTGAGTCTACTTGGGGCTACACCTTC. It yields the protein CASSESTWGYTF.